What follows are 20 T cell receptor beta chains derived from one specimen sequenced in a study of blood T cell repertoires in COVID-19. TCRdb keeps only in-frame clones here, not all; method: immunoSEQ multiplex PCR. The table records more than 65,000 clones, 70% to 75% of them present only once. Material: peripheral blood. The receptors here all came from a woman aged 65 to 85 with acute or convalescent COVID-19.

A remark on this clone: The same CDR3 arises from other DNA sequences in this sample as well. V usage is TRBV5-6 and J usage is TRBJ2-7, with TRBD1 matching 9 bases. The germline V gene encodes CDR1 SGHDT and CDR2 YYEEEE. The J segment lost 4 bases and the V segment lost 2 bases, leaving 4 bases of the junction unmatched. The CDR3 runs to 14 residues. CDR3 coding DNA: TGTGCCAGCAGCTTTGGACAGGGGCCTTACGAGCAGTACTTC. This encodes CASSFGQGPYEQYF.

This clone appeared a single time. The rearrangement uses TRBV11-2 and TRBJ2-4, with 9 bases aligning to TRBD2. V shed 1 base and J 15 bases; nucleotides not matched to a gene: 13. The CDR3 covers 15 residues. CDR1 and CDR2 (germline): SGHAT, FQNNGV. CDR3 loop: CASSLVISGRTPRYF. CDR3 bases: TGTGCCAGCAGCTTAGTAATTAGCGGGAGAACCCCTCGGTACTTC.

This chain connects TRBV7-9 to TRBJ2-3; 12 bases map to TRBD2. The ends lost 5 bases at V and 6 bases at J; junction bases unmatched: 18. The CDR3 length is 19 residues. CDR1 and CDR2 from the germline V gene are SEHNR and FQNEAQ (reference sequence). This CDR3 is CASSQGVRLAGDTPDTQYF. CDR3 DNA sequence: TGTGCCAGCAGCCAGGGGGTAAGACTAGCGGGAGATACTCCTGATACGCAGTATTTT.

The rearrangement joins TRBV5-3 to TRBJ1-2; 7 bases fit TRBD1. TRBV5-3 is an ORF, with its function uncertain. The V and J ends lost 4 bases and 5 bases, in that order; junction bases with no gene match: 17. The CDR3 is 17 residues long. This CDR3 is CARSPGGGPGGRYGYTF. The CDR3 DNA reads TGTGCCAGAAGCCCCGGGGGAGGTCCAGGGGGAAGATATGGCTACACCTTC.

This clone was recorded only once. The chain has TRBV11-2 and TRBJ2-5; the D gene is possibly TRBD1 (6 bases). With 7 bases removed from V and 0 bases from J, the gap between germline ends came to 18 bases. The CDR3 spans 16 residues. From germline, CDR1 is SGHAT and CDR2 FQNNGV. The CDR3, as DNA: TGTGCCAGCACCAATCCGGACAGCACCCACCAAGAGACCCAGTACTTC. It codes for CASTNPDSTHQETQYF.

The rearrangement links TRBV7-9 to TRBJ2-1, with D possibly TRBD2 on 6 matching bases. The CDR3 sequence is 11 residues long. The V gene's germline CDR1 is SEHNR and CDR2 FQNEAQ (reference sequence). V gave up 5 bases and J gave up 12 bases, with 11 bases separating them. CDR3 in amino acids: CASSPRLGQFF. The CDR3 DNA reads as TGTGCCAGCAGCCCCCGACTAGGGCAGTTCTTC.

This chain connects TRBV7-2 to TRBJ2-7, with D perhaps matching TRBD2 (6 bases). Trimming removed 5 bases from V and 4 bases from J, with 12 bases in between. The CDR3 covers 13 residues. In germline, CDR1 is SGHTA, CDR2 FQGNSA. In nucleotides, the CDR3 is TGTGCCAGCAGCCCTAGCGCGGGGTACGAGCAGTACTTC. This codes for CASSPSAGYEQYF.

The chain uses TRBV14 and TRBJ2-1; D perhaps matches TRBD2 (6 bases). Trimming left V 4 bases short and J 7 bases short, with 14 bases between. Germline CDR1 and CDR2: SGHDN and FVKESK. The CDR3 is made up of 14 amino acids. Here the CDR3 reads CASSLKIGRNEQFF. The CDR3 coding sequence is TGTGCCAGCAGCCTAAAGATTGGGAGGAATGAGCAGTTCTTC.

The chain recombines TRBV6-5 with TRBJ1-2; possible D gene TRBD1, 6 bases. Germline V gene lookup returns CDR1 MNHEY and CDR2 SVGAGI. The V and J ends lost 11 bases and 4 bases respectively, with 14 bases between them. This CDR3 is 12 amino acids long. The CDR3 is CASQGGSYGYTF. DNA of the CDR3: TGTGCCTCTCAAGGGGGTTCCTATGGCTACACCTTC.

This clone occurred a few times. CDR3 in amino acids: CASSPSLGGDEQYF. As DNA, the CDR3 is TGTGCCAGCAGCCCATCTTTAGGGGGCGACGAGCAGTACTTC. The J gene is TRBJ2-7, the V gene TRBV11-2; 7 positions match TRBD1. Germline CDR1 SGHAT, CDR2 FQNNGV. The CDR3 extends over 14 amino acids. V lost 5 bases, J lost 5 bases, and 9 bases stayed unmatched.

This clone was counted between two and nine times. CDR3 sequence: CASGQGNYGYTF. CDR3 in DNA: TGTGCCAGTGGACAGGGGAACTATGGCTACACCTTC. This chain links TRBV3-1 (or the pseudogene TRBV3-2) with TRBJ1-2, with 9 nucleotides matching TRBD1. The V segment lost 9 bases and the J segment 2 bases; nucleotides outside the gene matches: 1. CDR1 and CDR2 from the germline V gene are LGHDT and YNNKEL (reference sequence). CDR3 size: 12 residues.

The V and J genes are TRBV7-9 and TRBJ1-2; TRBD1 is a possible D gene (6 bases). Germline lookup yields CDR1 SEHNR and CDR2 FQNEAQ (reference sequence). This CDR3 is 17 amino acids long. V shed 5 bases and J shed 8 bases, with 27 bases lying between them. Written as DNA, the CDR3 is TGTGCCAGCAGCATAGGAGGGGGAACAGGAGGCCCCCGGGGCTACACCTTC. This translates into CASSIGGGTGGPRGYTF.

This chain connects TRBV27 to TRBJ1-1, with D unclear. The CDR3 is made up of 16 amino acids. Germline V gene lookup returns CDR1 MNHEY and CDR2 SMNVEV (reference sequence). Trimming removed 1 base at V and 6 bases at J, with 18 bases between. CDR3 residues: CASSLLALGRVAEAFF. DNA for the CDR3: TGTGCCAGCAGTTTATTGGCTTTAGGGAGAGTGGCTGAAGCTTTCTTT.

Points on this clone: A read error may produce the germline difference seen at one junction end. The V and J genes are TRBV7-2 and TRBJ2-5, with D tentatively TRBD2 (6 bases). The CDR3 has 13 amino acids. Germline V gives CDR1 SGHTA, CDR2 FQGNSA. The CDR3 DNA sequence: TGTGCCAGCAGCATAGCGGCCAAAGAGACCCAGTACTTC. It translates to CASSIAAKETQYF.

The rearrangement joins TRBV5-4 to TRBJ2-3, with D uncertain. CDR1 SGHNT and CDR2 YYREEE come from the germline V gene (reference sequence). The CDR3 consists of 13 residues. The V gene lost 1 base and the J gene lost 1 base, with 4 bases spanning the gap. The CDR3 spells CASSLSGTDTQYF. Written as DNA, the CDR3 is TGTGCCAGCAGCTTGTCCGGCACAGATACGCAGTATTTT.

The rearrangement uses TRBV20-1 and TRBJ1-1, with D hard to call. CDR1 DFQATT and CDR2 SNEGSKA come from the germline V gene (reference sequence). The CDR3 has 15 residues. Trimming removed 3 bases from V and 4 bases from J, with 18 bases in between. CDR3 coding DNA: TGCAGTGCTAGTCAATCGGGGATTAGAAGCACTGAAGCTTTCTTT. It is translated as CSASQSGIRSTEAFF.

The rearrangement uses TRBV7-2 and TRBJ2-3, with 7 bases aligning to TRBD2. Germline V gene data show CDR1 as SGHTA and CDR2 as FQGNSA. Losses at the gene ends were 2 bases for V and 1 base for J; bases not matched to a gene: 3. The CDR3 is made up of 15 amino acids. The CDR3 is CASSLYLAGTDTQYF. In DNA, the CDR3 is TGTGCCAGCAGCTTATATCTAGCGGGCACAGATACGCAGTATTTT.

This clone was detected a few times. CDR3 nucleotides: TGTGCCAGTAAGGGACAGGGGGCCTTGGTGACCCTCCACTTT. As protein: CASKGQGALVTLHF. V usage is TRBV28 and J usage is TRBJ1-6; 12 nucleotides agree with TRBD1. The CDR3 is made up of 14 amino acids. The germline V gene encodes CDR1 MDHEN and CDR2 SYDVKM. Trimming removed 9 bases from V and 14 bases from J; junction bases left unmatched: 11. The full variable domain, its missing parts supplied by reference TRBV28 and TRBJ1-6, is DVKVTQSSRYLVKRTGEKVFLECVQDMDHENMFWYRQDPGLGLRLIYFSYDVKMKEKGDIPEGYSVSREKKERFSLILESASTNQTSMYLCASKGQGALVTLHFGNGTRLTVT.

This chain joins TRBV7-9 and TRBJ2-7, with 10 bases matching TRBD1. This CDR3 is built from 15 residues. Germline CDR1 and CDR2: SEHNR and FQNEAQ (reference sequence). J lost 6 bases, V lost 5 bases, and 10 bases had no gene match. DNA of the CDR3: TGTGCCAGCAGCGCAGGGACAGGGGAGGTTAGCGAGCAGTACTTC. Translation: CASSAGTGEVSEQYF.

This rearrangement joins TRBV25-1 to TRBJ1-2; the D is unclear. Trimming took off 0 bases at V and 6 bases at J, with 14 bases between the two ends. The V gene's germline CDR1 is MGHDK and CDR2 SYGVNS. CDR3 size: 15 residues. Written as DNA, the CDR3 is TGTGCCAGCAGTGAATATAGGTCCGGGAGGGATGGCTACACCTTC. It is translated as CASSEYRSGRDGYTF.